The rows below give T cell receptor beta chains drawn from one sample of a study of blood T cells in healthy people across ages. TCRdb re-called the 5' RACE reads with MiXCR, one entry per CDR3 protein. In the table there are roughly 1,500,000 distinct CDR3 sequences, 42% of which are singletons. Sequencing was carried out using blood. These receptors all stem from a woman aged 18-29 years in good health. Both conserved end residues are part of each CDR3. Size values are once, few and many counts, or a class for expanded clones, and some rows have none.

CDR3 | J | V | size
CASRVWGLAGENEQFF | TRBJ2-1 | TRBV6-5 | few
CASSWAGRHSDTQYF | TRBJ2-3 | TRBV5-4 | NA
CASSLGSWGTPLNQPQHF | TRBJ1-5 | TRBV5-1 | NA
CASSNPIGGQGRNEQFF | TRBJ2-1 | TRBV4-1 | NA
CASSQEDRQGWFRDNEQFF | TRBJ2-1 | TRBV4-2 | NA
CAISPGQGSTYEQYF | TRBJ2-7 | TRBV10-3 | NA
CASSHSGLAGSSYNEQFF | TRBJ2-1 | TRBV7-9 | NA
CASSYRGRETQYF | TRBJ2-5 | TRBV6-2/TRBV6-3 | many
CASSLAGRTSTDTQYF | TRBJ2-3 | TRBV5-1 | few
CASSPAGSTDTQYF | TRBJ2-3 | TRBV12-3/TRBV12-4 | many
CASSPSRRSEQYF | TRBJ2-7 | TRBV12-3/TRBV12-4 | NA
CASSQVRGLLFGNTIYF | TRBJ1-3 | TRBV4-1 | NA
CASSQDHAGGEETQYF | TRBJ2-5 | TRBV4-1 | NA
CASTIQGWAQPQHF | TRBJ1-5 | TRBV12-3/TRBV12-4 | NA
CASRPGHGLTYEQYF | TRBJ2-7 | TRBV6-5 | NA
CASSPLGVTTRNGYTF | TRBJ1-2 | TRBV11-2 | NA
CASSPGQEGQPQHF | TRBJ1-5 | TRBV5-1 | NA
CASSLAGRDNQPQHF | TRBJ1-5 | TRBV5-1 | NA
CASSYSREKLYGYTF | TRBJ1-2 | TRBV6-5 | NA
CASSLGISGLAVYEQYF | TRBJ2-7 | TRBV5-1 | NA
CASSEYAGSQETQYF | TRBJ2-5 | TRBV6-1 | NA
CSAPDRFPNYGCTF | TRBJ1-2 | TRBV29-1 | NA
CAMLGTDTQYF | TRBJ2-3 | TRBV12-3/TRBV12-4 | NA
CASSLRGYHEQYF | TRBJ2-7 | TRBV5-1 | few
CASSPGTPPDNEQFF | TRBJ2-1 | TRBV18 | many
CANRPGTVEQFF | TRBJ2-1 | TRBV25-1 | NA
CASSQWKALASGRKSDTQYF | TRBJ2-3 | TRBV4-2 | NA
CASGLVFGQENTEAFF | TRBJ1-1 | TRBV12-5 | NA
CASRQRVDRYYGNTF | TRBJ1-2 | TRBV12-3/TRBV12-4 | NA
CASSPHLRGQGLGDYGYTF | TRBJ1-2 | TRBV6-1 | few
CSARVVGLNIEEQFF | TRBJ2-1 | TRBV20-1 | NA
CASSIYGSPGELFF | TRBJ2-2 | TRBV27 | few
CASSCTTRYGYTF | TRBJ1-2 | TRBV7-4 | few
CASSLGQGTWSYNSPLHF | TRBJ1-6 | TRBV28 | few
CASSLTGFGTDTQYF | TRBJ2-3 | TRBV5-1 | few
CASSSGVDAVNSPLHF | TRBJ1-6 | TRBV7-3 | few
CASSRTGGDNQPQHF | TRBJ1-5 | TRBV6-6 | NA
CASKDRGRNEQFF | TRBJ2-1 | TRBV6-5 | few
CASSSGTSDGQETQYF | TRBJ2-5 | TRBV13 | few
CASSAEPWGEKLFF | TRBJ1-4 | TRBV12-3/TRBV12-4 | NA
CSARDQAGGRVYGYTF | TRBJ1-2 | TRBV20-1 | once
CASSSHQTAANYGYTF | TRBJ1-2 | TRBV7-9 | few
CASSLGQVGPNYGYTF | TRBJ1-2 | TRBV5-1 | NA
CASSRRGLETQFF | TRBJ2-1 | TRBV27 | NA
CASEAYNEQYF | TRBJ2-7 | TRBV7-9 | NA
CASSVYPSGVSYEQFF | TRBJ2-1 | TRBV9 | NA
CASSSQLAYGYTF | TRBJ1-2 | TRBV4-1 | NA
CASSQEEAGLSNEQFF | TRBJ2-1 | TRBV4-1 | NA
CSARSTGYGLRNSPLHF | TRBJ1-6 | TRBV20-1 | NA
CASSSRQGTGEQYF | TRBJ2-7 | TRBV7-9 | NA
CASSEEHWANYGYTF | TRBJ1-2 | TRBV6-1 | NA
CASSQGRGELFF | TRBJ2-2 | TRBV4-2 | NA